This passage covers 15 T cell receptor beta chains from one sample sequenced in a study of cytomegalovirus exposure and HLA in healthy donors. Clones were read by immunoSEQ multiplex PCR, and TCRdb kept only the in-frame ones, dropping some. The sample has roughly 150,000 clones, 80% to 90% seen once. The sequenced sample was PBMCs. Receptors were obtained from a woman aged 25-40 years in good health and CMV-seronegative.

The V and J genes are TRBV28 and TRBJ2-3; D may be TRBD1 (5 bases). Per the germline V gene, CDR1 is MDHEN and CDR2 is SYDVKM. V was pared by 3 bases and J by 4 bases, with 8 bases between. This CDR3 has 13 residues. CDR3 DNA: TGTGCCAGCAGTTTGCAGGGCCCAGATACGCAGTATTTT. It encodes CASSLQGPDTQYF.

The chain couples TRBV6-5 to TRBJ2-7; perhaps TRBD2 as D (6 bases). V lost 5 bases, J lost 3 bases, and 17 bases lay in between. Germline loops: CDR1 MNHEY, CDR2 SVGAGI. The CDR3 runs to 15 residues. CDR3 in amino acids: CASSPIWDSGYEQYF. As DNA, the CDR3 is TGTGCCAGCAGTCCTATCTGGGACTCCGGCTACGAGCAGTACTTC.

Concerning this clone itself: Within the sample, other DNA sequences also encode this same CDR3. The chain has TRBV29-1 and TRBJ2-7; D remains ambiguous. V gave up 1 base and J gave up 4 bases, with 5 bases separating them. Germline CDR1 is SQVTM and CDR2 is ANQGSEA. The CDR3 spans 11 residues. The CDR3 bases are TGCAGCGTTGAAGGGGATTACGAGCAGTACTTC. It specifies CSVEGDYEQYF.

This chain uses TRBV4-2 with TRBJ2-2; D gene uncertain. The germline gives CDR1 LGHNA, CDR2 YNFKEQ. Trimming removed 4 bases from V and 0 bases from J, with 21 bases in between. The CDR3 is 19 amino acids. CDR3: CASSPLIRRLPSNTGELFF. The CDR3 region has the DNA TGTGCCAGCAGCCCACTTATTAGACGGCTACCTTCGAACACCGGGGAGCTGTTTTTT.

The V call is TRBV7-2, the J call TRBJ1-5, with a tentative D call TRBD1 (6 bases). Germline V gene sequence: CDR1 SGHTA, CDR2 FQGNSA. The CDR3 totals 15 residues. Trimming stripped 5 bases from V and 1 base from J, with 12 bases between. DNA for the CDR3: TGTGCCAGCAGCCTTATCAGGGGAAGCAATCAGCCCCAGCATTTT. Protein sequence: CASSLIRGSNQPQHF.

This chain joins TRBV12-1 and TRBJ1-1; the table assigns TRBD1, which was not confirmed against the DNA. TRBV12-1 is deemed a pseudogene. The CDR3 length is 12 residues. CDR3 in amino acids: CASRYRTGEAFF. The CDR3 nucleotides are TGTGCCAGCAGATACCGTACAGGTGAAGCTTTCTTT.

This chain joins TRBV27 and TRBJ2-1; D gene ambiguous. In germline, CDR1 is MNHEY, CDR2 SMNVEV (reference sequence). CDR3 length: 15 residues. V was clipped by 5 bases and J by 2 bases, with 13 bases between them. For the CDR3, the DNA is TGTGCCAGCAGTCGCGCAGGAGTCACCTACAATGAGCAGTTCTTC. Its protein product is CASSRAGVTYNEQFF.

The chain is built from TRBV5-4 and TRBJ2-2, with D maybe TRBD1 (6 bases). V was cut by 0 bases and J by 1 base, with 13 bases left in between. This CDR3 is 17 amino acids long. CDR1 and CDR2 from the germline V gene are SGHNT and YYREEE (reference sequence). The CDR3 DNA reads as TGTGCCAGCAGCTTGGGTGGGACACTAAAGAACACCGGGGAGCTGTTTTTT. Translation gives CASSLGGTLKNTGELFF.

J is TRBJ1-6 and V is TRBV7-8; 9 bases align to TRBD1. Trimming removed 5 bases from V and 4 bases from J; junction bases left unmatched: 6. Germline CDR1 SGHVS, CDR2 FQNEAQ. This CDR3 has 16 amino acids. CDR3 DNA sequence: TGTGCCAGCAGCGCACGGGACAGGGCTTATAATTCACCCCTCCACTTT. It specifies CASSARDRAYNSPLHF.

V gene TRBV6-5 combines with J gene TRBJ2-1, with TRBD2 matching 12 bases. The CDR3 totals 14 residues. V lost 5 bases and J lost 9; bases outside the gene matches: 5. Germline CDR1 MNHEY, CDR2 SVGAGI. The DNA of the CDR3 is TGTGCCAGCAGTCCTAGCGGGGGGGCAGTTGAGCAGTTCTTC. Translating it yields CASSPSGGAVEQFF.

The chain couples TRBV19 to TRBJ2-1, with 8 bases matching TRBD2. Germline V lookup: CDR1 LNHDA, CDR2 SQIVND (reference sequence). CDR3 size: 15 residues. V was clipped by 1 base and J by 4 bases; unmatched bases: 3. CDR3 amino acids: CASSIAASGYNEQFF. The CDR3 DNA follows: TGTGCCAGTAGTATAGCAGCTAGCGGGTACAATGAGCAGTTCTTC.

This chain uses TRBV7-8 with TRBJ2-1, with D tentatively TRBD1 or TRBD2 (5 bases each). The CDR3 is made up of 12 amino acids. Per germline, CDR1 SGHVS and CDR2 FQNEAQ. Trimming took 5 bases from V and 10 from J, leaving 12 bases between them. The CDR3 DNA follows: TGTGCCAGCAGCCCACCCGGGGACGAGCAGTTCTTC. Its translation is CASSPPGDEQFF.

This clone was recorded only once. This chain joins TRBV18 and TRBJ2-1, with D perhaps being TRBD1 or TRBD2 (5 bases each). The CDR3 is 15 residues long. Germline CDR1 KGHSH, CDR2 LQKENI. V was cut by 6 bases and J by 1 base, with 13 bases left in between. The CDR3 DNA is TGTGCCAGCTCGTCCGGGACGGCTTCCTACAATGAGCAGTTCTTC. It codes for CASSSGTASYNEQFF.

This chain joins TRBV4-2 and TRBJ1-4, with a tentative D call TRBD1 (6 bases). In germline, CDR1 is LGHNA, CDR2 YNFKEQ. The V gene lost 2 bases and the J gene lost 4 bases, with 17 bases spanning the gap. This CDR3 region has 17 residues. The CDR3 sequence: CASSQHRDTEINEKLFF. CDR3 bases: TGTGCCAGCAGCCAACACCGGGACACCGAAATTAATGAAAAACTGTTTTTT.

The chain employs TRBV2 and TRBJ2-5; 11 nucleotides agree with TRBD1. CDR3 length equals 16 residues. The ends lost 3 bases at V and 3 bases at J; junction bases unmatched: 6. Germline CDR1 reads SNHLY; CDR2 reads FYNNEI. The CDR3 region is CASSDRDRGSEETQYF. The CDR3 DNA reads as TGTGCCAGCAGTGACCGGGACAGGGGGTCGGAAGAGACCCAGTACTTC.